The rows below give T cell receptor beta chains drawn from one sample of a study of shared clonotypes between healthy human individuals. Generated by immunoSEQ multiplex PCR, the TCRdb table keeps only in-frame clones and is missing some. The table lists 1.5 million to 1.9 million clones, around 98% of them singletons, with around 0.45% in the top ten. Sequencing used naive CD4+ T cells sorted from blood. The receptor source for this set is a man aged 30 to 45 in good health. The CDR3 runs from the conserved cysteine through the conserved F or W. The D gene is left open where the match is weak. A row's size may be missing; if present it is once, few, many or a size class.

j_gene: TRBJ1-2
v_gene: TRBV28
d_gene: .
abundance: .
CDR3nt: TGTGCCAGCACGAGGGATTATGGCTACACCTTC
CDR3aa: CASTRDYGYTF

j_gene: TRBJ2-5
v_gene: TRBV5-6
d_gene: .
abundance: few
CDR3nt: TGTGCCAGCAGCCAGCAGGGGCCGGAGACCCAGTACTTC
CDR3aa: CASSQQGPETQYF

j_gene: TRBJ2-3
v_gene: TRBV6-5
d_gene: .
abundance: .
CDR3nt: TGTGCCAGCAGTTGGAGCCCCGGGAGTTCAGATACGCAGTATTTT
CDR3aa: CASSWSPGSSDTQYF

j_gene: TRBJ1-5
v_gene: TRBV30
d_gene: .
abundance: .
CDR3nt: TGTGCCTGGAGTGTCGGCAGGGGAGGTCAGCCCCAGCATTTT
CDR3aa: CAWSVGRGGQPQHF

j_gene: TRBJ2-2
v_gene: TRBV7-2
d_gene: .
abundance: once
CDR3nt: TGTGCCAGCAGCTCGGTGGGGACACTAAACACCGGGGAGCTGTTTTTT
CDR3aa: CASSSVGTLNTGELFF

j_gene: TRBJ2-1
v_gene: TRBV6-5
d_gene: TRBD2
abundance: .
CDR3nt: TGTGCCAGCAGTAGGACTAGCGGAACCTACAATGAGCAGTTCTTC
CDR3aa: CASSRTSGTYNEQFF

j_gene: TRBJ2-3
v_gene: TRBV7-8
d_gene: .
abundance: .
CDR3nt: TGTGCCAGCAGGTCGGCTGCTTCAGATACGCAGTATTTT
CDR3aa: CASRSAASDTQYF

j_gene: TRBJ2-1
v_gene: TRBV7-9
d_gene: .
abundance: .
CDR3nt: TGTGCCAGCAGCTTAGGGAACGGGAGCCTCTACAATGAGCAGTTCTTC
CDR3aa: CASSLGNGSLYNEQFF

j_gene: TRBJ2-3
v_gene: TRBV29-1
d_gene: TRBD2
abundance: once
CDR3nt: TGCAGCGGTTCCCAACTAGCGGCAGATACGCAGTATTTT
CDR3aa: CSGSQLAADTQYF

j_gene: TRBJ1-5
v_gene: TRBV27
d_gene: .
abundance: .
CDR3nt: TGTGCCAGCAGTTCTCTGGGGAGCAATCAGCCCCAGCATTTT
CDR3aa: CASSSLGSNQPQHF

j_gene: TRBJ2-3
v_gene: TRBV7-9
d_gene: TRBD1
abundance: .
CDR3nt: TGTGCCAGCAGCCCAGCACAGGGGGGCTTCACAGATACGCAGTATTTT
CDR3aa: CASSPAQGGFTDTQYF

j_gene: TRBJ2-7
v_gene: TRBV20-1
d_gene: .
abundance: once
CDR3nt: TGCAGTGCTGGACTCTACGAGCAGTACTTC
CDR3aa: CSAGLYEQYF

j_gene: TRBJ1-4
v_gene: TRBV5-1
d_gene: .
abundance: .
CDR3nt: TGCGCCAGCAGCCCCGGGACGGTGGGGTTCCTCGGGAATGAAAAACTGTTTTTT
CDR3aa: CASSPGTVGFLGNEKLFF

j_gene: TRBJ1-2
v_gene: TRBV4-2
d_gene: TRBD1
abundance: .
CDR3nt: TGTGCCAGCAGCCGGCAAACTACCGGGACAGGGACCGGCTACACCTTC
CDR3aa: CASSRQTTGTGTGYTF

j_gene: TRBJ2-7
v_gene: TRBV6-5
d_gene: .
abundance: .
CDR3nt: TGTGCCAGCGGCGCCTACGAGCAGTACTTC
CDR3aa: CASGAYEQYF

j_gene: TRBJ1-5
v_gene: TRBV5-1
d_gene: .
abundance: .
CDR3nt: TGCGCCAGCAGCTTGGCCGGGCAGGGCAATCAGCCCCAGCATTTT
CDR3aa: CASSLAGQGNQPQHF

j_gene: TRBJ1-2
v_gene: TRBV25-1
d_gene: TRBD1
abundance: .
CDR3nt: TGTGCCAGCAGGGCGACAGGGGGAAGGTATGGCTACACCTTC
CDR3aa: CASRATGGRYGYTF

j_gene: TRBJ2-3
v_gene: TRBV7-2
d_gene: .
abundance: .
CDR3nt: TGTGCCAGCAGCTCACAGAGGGTCCCGTTGGATACGCAGTATTTT
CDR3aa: CASSSQRVPLDTQYF

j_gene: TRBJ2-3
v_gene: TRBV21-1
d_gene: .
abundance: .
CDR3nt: TGTGCCAGCAGCAAAGCGGGGGGGGACAGCACCACAGATACGCAGTATTTT
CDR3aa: CASSKAGGDSTTDTQYF

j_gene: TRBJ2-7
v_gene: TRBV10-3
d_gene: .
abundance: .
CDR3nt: TGTGCCATCAGTGGCACAGCCTCCTACGAGCAGTACTTC
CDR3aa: CAISGTASYEQYF

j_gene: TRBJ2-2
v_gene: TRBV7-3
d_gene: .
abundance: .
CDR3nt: TGTGCCAGCAGCTTAAAGCCACCTCGGAACACCGGGGAGCTGTTTTTT
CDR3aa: CASSLKPPRNTGELFF

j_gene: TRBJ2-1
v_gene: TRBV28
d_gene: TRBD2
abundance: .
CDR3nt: TGTGCCAGCAGTGCCCCCGCTAAGAGCGGGGCCTACAATGAGCAGTTCTTC
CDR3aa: CASSAPAKSGAYNEQFF

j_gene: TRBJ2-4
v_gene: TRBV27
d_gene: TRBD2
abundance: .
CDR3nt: TGTGCCAGCAGTGATCGGACTAGCGGGAGGGTAGGAGCCAAAAACATTCAGTACTTC
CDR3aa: CASSDRTSGRVGAKNIQYF

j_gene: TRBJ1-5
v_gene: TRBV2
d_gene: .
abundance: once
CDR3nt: TGTGCCAGCAGTGGAGGTTCGTGGGGTGTGAGCAATCAGCCCCAGCATTTT
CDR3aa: CASSGGSWGVSNQPQHF

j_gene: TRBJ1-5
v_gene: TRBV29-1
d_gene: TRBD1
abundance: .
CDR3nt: TGCAGCGTTGAAGACAGGACAGGTCCCAGGAGGTCCCAGCATTTT
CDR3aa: CSVEDRTGPRRSQHF

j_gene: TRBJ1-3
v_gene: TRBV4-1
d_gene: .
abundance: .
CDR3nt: TGCGCCAGCAGCCAAGATTGGGGCTCTGGAAACACCATATATTTT
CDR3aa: CASSQDWGSGNTIYF

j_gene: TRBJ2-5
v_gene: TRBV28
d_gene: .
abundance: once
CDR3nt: TGTGCCAGCAGTTTGCAGGGTGAAGAGACCCAGTACTTC
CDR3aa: CASSLQGEETQYF

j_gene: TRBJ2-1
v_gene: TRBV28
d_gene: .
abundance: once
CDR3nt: TGTGCCAGCAGTCCTCCCACGCCAAGGAATGAGCAGTTCTTC
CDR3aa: CASSPPTPRNEQFF

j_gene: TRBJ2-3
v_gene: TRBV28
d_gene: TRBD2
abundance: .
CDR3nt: TGTGCCAGCAGCCTGGGACTAGCGGGGGCTCTTGGGGCGCAGTATTTT
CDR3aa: CASSLGLAGALGAQYF

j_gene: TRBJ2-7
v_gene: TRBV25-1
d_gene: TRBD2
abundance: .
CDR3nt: TGTGCCAGCAGTGGGGGGGGACACGAGCAGTACTTC
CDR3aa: CASSGGGHEQYF

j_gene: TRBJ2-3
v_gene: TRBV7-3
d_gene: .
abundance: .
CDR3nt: TGTGCCAGCAGCTTAGGGGTCGGGATCACAGATACGCAGTATTTT
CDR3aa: CASSLGVGITDTQYF

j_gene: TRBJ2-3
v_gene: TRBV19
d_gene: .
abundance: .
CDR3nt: TGTGCCAGTAGACCCTCCCCACTCAGGGAGGCAGCGCAGTATTTT
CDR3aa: CASRPSPLREAAQYF

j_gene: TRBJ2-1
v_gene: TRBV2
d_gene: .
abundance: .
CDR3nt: TGTGCCAGCACCCTGAGCCCATACAATGAGCAGTTCTTC
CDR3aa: CASTLSPYNEQFF

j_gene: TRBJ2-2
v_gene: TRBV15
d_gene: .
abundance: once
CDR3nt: TGTGCCACCAGCAGAGGACGGCTCGGGGAGCTGTTTTTT
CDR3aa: CATSRGRLGELFF

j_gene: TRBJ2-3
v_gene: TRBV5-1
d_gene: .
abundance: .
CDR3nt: TGCGCCAGCAGCCACGACGGACTTAGCACAGATACGCAGTATTTT
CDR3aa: CASSHDGLSTDTQYF

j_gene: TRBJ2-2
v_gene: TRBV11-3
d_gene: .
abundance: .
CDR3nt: TGTGCCAGCAGCTTAGGGGGCGGGACCCCCGGGGAGCTGTTTTTT
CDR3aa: CASSLGGGTPGELFF

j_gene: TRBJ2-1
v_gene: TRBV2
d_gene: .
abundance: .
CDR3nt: TGTGCCAGCATAGAATTCGGGACCTCAGCCTACAATGAGCAGTTCTTC
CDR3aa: CASIEFGTSAYNEQFF

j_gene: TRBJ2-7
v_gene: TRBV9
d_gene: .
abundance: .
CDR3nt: TGTGCCAGCAGCGTAACCGGGCCAAGCGAGCAGTACTTC
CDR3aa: CASSVTGPSEQYF

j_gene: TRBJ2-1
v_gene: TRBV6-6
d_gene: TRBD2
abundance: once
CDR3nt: TGTGCCAGCAGCCTGAGCGGGGGGGCCTACAATGAGCAGTTCTTC
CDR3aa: CASSLSGGAYNEQFF

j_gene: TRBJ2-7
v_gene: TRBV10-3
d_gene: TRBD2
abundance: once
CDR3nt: TGTGCCATCAGTAAGGGACTAGCGAGCGAGCAGTACTTC
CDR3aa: CAISKGLASEQYF

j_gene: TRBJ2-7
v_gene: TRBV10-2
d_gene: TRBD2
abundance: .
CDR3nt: TGCGCCAGCAGTCCCTATAGCGGGAGGGCCGGGTACGAGCAGTACTTC
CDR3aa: CASSPYSGRAGYEQYF

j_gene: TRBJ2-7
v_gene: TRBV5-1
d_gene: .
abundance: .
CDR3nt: TGCGCCAGCAGCGACAATTCCCTCCACGAGCAGTACTTC
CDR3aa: CASSDNSLHEQYF

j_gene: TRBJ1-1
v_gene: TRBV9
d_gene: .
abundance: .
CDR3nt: TGTGCCAGCAGCGTAGAGGGACGGGGAAACACTGAAGCTTTCTTT
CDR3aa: CASSVEGRGNTEAFF

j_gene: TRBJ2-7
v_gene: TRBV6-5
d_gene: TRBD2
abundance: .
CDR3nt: TGTGCCAGCACCACATCCGTTAGCGGGAGTCGGCAGTACTTC
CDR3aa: CASTTSVSGSRQYF

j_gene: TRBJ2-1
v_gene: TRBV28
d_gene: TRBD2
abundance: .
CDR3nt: TGTGCCAGCAGTTCGACTAGCGGGAGAAGGTCCTACAATGAGCAGTTCTTC
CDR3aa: CASSSTSGRRSYNEQFF

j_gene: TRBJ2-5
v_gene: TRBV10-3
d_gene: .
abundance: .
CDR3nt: TGTGCCATCAGGCAGGATCGTCAAGAGACCCAGTACTTC
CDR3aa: CAIRQDRQETQYF

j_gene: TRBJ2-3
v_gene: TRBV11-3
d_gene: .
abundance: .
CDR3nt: TGTGCCAGCAGCTATGGGGGCGACACAGATACGCAGTATTTT
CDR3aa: CASSYGGDTDTQYF

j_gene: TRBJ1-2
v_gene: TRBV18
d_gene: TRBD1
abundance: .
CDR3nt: TGTGCCAGCTCACCACCGTCACAGGGGACCTATGGCTACACCTTC
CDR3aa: CASSPPSQGTYGYTF

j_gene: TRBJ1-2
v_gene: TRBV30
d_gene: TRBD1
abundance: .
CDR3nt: TGTGCCTGGAGTCCCATCGGGACAGGTGCTGGCTACACCTTC
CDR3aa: CAWSPIGTGAGYTF

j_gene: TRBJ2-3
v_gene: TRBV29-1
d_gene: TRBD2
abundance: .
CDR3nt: TGCAGCGCCCGGACTAGCGGAACAGATACGCAGTATTTT
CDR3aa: CSARTSGTDTQYF

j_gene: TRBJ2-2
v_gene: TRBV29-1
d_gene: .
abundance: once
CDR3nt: TGCAGCGTTGATCGGGACCACACCGGGGAGCTGTTTTTT
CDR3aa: CSVDRDHTGELFF

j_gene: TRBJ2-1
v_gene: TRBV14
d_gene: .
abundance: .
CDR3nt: TGTGCCAGCAGCCAAGATCCAGGCAGATTATTCAGCTCCTACAATGAGCAGTTCTTC
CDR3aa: CASSQDPGRLFSSYNEQFF

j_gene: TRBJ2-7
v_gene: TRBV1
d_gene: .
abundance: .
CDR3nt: TGCACCAGCAGCCAAGATGAGACGGGAGGGGTATACGAGCAGTACTTC
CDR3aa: CTSSQDETGGVYEQYF

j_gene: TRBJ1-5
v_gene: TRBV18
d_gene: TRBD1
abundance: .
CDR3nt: TGTGCCAGCTCACCACTGCCCGGACAGGCGGATCAGCCCCAGCATTTT
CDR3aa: CASSPLPGQADQPQHF